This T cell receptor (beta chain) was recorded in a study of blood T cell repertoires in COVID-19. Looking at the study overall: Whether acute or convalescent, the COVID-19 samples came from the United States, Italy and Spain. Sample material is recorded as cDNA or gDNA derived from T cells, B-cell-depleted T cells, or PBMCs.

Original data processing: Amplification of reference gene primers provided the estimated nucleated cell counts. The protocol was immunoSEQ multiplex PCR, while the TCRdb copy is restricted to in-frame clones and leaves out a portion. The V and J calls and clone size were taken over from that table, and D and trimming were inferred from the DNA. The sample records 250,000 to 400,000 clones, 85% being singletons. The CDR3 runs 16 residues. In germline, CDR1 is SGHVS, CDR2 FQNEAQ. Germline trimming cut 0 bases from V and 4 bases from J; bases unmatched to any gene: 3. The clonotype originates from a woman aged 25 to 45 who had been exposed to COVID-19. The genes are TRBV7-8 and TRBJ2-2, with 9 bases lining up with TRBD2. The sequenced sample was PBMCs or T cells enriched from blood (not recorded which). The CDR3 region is CASSLASGSFTGELFF. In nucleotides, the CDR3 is TGTGCCAGCAGCTTAGCTAGCGGGAGCTTCACCGGGGAGCTGTTTTTT.